The clone carrying this T cell receptor beta chain was seen only a few times. Antigen unknown. Per the original data handling: Filtering differed because ImmunoSEQ produced junction-only sequences that carried no quality scores. Method: immunoSEQ multiplex PCR; TCRdb's copy keeps in-frame clones and lacks some. V and J calls plus clone size are reproduced from that table; the DNA served to infer D and trimming. The sample holds around 500,000 clones, approximately 84% seen once. This CDR3 contains 14 residues. CDR1 LNHDA and CDR2 SQIVND come from the germline V gene (reference sequence). V gave up 1 base and J gave up 6 bases, with 10 bases separating them. The source of the sample is a study of shared clonotypes between healthy human individuals. Study findings and constraints: Sampling was confined to blood; repertoires within tissues likely differ.

The TCR sequence derives from a woman between 35 and 50 years old in good health. Some clones in this sample may be carry-over from other donors' samples. The sequenced sample consisted of PBMCs. The chain carries TRBV19 and TRBJ2-1; maybe TRBD2 (6 bases). The CDR3 region is CASSIVRDVNEQFF. The CDR3 DNA follows: TGTGCCAGTAGTATAGTGCGGGACGTCAATGAGCAGTTCTTC.